This TCR beta chain was recovered during a study of CD8 T cells in Susac syndrome. RNA totalling roughly 0.45 to 1 ug underwent reverse transcription with random hexamers. TCRdb processed the immunoSEQ multiplex PCR reads anew with MiXCR; each CDR3 protein has one entry. The table includes some 110,000 distinct CDR3 sequences, 85% to 95% detected once. Sequencing of TCR beta, carried out with a high-throughput approach, was applied to CD8+ and CD4+ T cells from the blood. The CDR3 totals 15 residues. Germline assignment: CDR1 MGHDK and CDR2 SYGVNS. V was clipped by 3 bases and J by 3 bases, with 14 bases between them.

The sequenced sample consisted of CD4+ T cells from PBMCs. The sequence derives from a human donor with multiple sclerosis. The J gene is TRBJ2-5, the V gene TRBV25-1; tentative D call: TRBD1 (6 bases). The CDR3 loop reads CASSDPGQFKETQYF. The CDR3 bases are TGTGCCAGCAGTGATCCAGGACAGTTTAAAGAGACCCAGTACTTC. Full variable domain (outside the CDR3, taken from reference TRBV25-1 and TRBJ2-5): EADIYQTPRYLVIGTGKKITLECSQTMGHDKMYWYQQDPGMELHLIHYSYGVNSTEKGDLSSESTVSRIRTEHFPLTLESARPSHTSQYLCASSDPGQFKETQYFGPGTRLLVL.